This T cell receptor beta chain was retrieved from a study of T-cell reconstitution after alpha-beta-depleted transplantation in children. Study findings and constraints: The origin of alpha-beta T cells about two months after transplant was reportedly several hundred expanded graft clones. Hyperexpanded clones declined; after one year, newly produced T cells mostly supplied diversity.

This clonotype showed up many times. Its antigen is unidentified. Unique molecular identifiers tagged the TCRbeta library. TCRdb reanalysed the PCR reads using MiXCR and keeps one entry per CDR3 protein. In the table there are fewer than 1 million distinct CDR3 sequences, approximately 15% of which are singletons. The sample here was PBMCs, mostly from graft donor cells, taken 360 days after TCRalphabeta/CD19-depleted stem cell transplant. The clonotype comes from a male patient younger than 18 who had a stem cell transplant for acute lymphoblastic leukemia, so the T cells may come from the graft donor.

The CDR3 bases are TGCGCCAGCAGCTTGGATGTGGGGTTGTACTACGAGCAGTACTTC. Its protein is CASSLDVGLYYEQYF. The chain has TRBV5-1 and TRBJ2-7; D call uncertain. This CDR3 spans 15 amino acids. Trimming removed 0 bases at V and 3 bases at J, with 13 bases between. Per the germline V gene, CDR1 is SGHRS and CDR2 is YFSETQ.